These 13 T cell receptor beta chains were all obtained from the same sample, sequenced in a study of neurological immune-mediated disorders. TCRdb called the 5' RACE reads again in MiXCR, with one record for every CDR3 protein. The repertoire holds fewer than 20,000 distinct CDR3 sequences, with under 35% as singletons. Material: PBMCs. The receptors stem from a man aged 45 to 65 with HTLV-1-associated myelopathy (HAM/TSP).

The chain couples TRBV7-3 to TRBJ1-2; TRBD1 is a possible D gene (6 bases). CDR1 is SGHTA and CDR2 is FQGTGA in the germline V gene. This CDR3 comprises 14 residues. Trimming left V 8 bases short and J 4 bases short, with 17 bases between. The CDR3 DNA reads TGTGCCAGCGGACTATCGGGGGGCCTCTATGGCTACACCTTC. Amino acids: CASGLSGGLYGYTF.

The V gene is TRBV6-4, the J gene TRBJ2-1, with TRBD2 matching 8 bases. The CDR3 is 15 residues long. Losses at the gene ends were 2 bases for V and 7 bases for J; bases not matched to a gene: 7. Germline values: CDR1 MRHNA, CDR2 SNTAGT. CDR3 loop: CASSDRGGLGNEQFF. The CDR3 DNA follows: TGTGCCAGCAGTGACCGGGGGGGTTTGGGGAATGAGCAGTTCTTC.

Notes on this clonotype: One junction end disagrees with the germline gene, perhaps due to a read error. V gene TRBV7-7 combines with J gene TRBJ2-2; TRBD1 matches at 8 bases. Germline-derived CDR1 and CDR2 are SSHAT and FNYEAQ (reference sequence). The CDR3 is 18 amino acids. CDR3 nucleotides: TGTGCTAGCAGCGATCGAGGACAGGGCATTTTGAACACCGGGGAGCTGTTTTTT. It yields the protein CASSDRGQGILNTGELFF.

The chain has TRBV3-1 and TRBJ1-3; weak D call: TRBD1 (5 bases). This CDR3 is 18 amino acids long. V lost 1 base, J lost 0 bases, and 16 bases lay in between. The germline CDR1 and CDR2 sequences are LGHDT and YNNKEL (reference sequence). In DNA, the CDR3 is TGTGCCAGCAGCCAAGGATGGAGTGGGGCTATCTCTGGAAACACCATATATTTT. Amino acid sequence: CASSQGWSGAISGNTIYF.

This clonotype has a handful of counts. The chain joins TRBV18 to TRBJ2-3; perhaps TRBD2 as D (7 bases). The ends were cut back, 3 bases at V and 2 bases at J, with 15 bases in the middle. The CDR3 length is 16 residues. Per the germline V gene, CDR1 is KGHSH and CDR2 is LQKENI. CDR3 bases: TGTGCCAGCTCACCGGGGCGGGGGCTCTACACAGATACGCAGTATTTT. Amino acids: CASSPGRGLYTDTQYF.

The J gene is TRBJ1-5, the V gene TRBV6-6; no clear D gene. Germline CDR1 MNHNY, CDR2 SVGAGI (reference sequence). Trimming cost V 6 bases and J 5 bases, with 14 bases left between them. This CDR3 contains 14 residues. The CDR3 protein is CASSQTTTDQPQHF. Written as DNA, the CDR3 is TGTGCCAGCAGCCAAACTACTACGGATCAGCCCCAGCATTTT.

By share of the sample, this clonotype is medium-sized. The rearrangement joins TRBV7-9 to TRBJ2-7, with TRBD1 matching over 7 bases. CDR1 and CDR2 from the germline V gene are SEHNR and FQNEAQ (reference sequence). The CDR3 has 14 amino acids. J lost 0 bases, V lost 5 bases, and 4 bases had no gene match. CDR3 nucleotides: TGTGCCAGCAGCCCAGGGGGTAGCTCCTACGAGCAGTACTTC. Protein sequence: CASSPGGSSYEQYF.

The chain is built from TRBV7-9 and TRBJ2-7, with 10 bases that match TRBD1. The CDR3 has 13 residues. J was trimmed by 6 bases and V by 7 bases; bases with no gene match: 6. The germline gives CDR1 SEHNR, CDR2 FQNEAQ (reference sequence). CDR3 in amino acids: CASIGDRGGEQYF. The CDR3 region has the DNA TGTGCCAGCATCGGGGACAGGGGCGGCGAGCAGTACTTC. Complete variable domain (other parts from reference TRBV7-9 and TRBJ2-7): DTGVSQNPRHKITKRGQNVTFRCDPISEHNRLYWYRQTLGQGPEFLTYFQNEAQLEKSRLLSDRFSAERPKGSFSTLEIQRTEQGDSAMYLCASIGDRGGEQYFGPGTRLTVT.

This clonotype has only a few counts. The CDR3 protein is CASRLQGGTEAFF. In DNA form, the CDR3 reads TGTGCCAGTCGCTTACAGGGGGGGACTGAAGCTTTCTTT. The rearrangement uses TRBV19 and TRBJ1-1, with TRBD1 identical over 8 bases. This CDR3 has 13 residues. In germline, CDR1 is LNHDA, CDR2 SQIVND (reference sequence). V gave up 8 bases and J gave up 5 bases; unmatched junction bases: 7.

This clonotype showed up just a few times. A much larger clonotype is one base distant, so this may be a read error. The rearrangement joins TRBV7-9 to TRBJ2-1; D gene ambiguous. This CDR3 is built from 13 residues. The germline V and J ends were trimmed by 6 bases and 7 bases, with 13 bases remaining between them. Germline lookup yields CDR1 SEHNR and CDR2 FQNEAQ (reference sequence). The CDR3 loop reads CASRIDLGNEQFF. The CDR3 DNA reads TGTGCCAGCAGGATCGACCTGGGTAATGAGCAGTTCTTC.

This clonotype was recorded many times. The V call is TRBV5-1, the J call TRBJ2-5; D might be TRBD2 (7 bases). Trimming shortened V by 0 bases and J by 3 bases, and 15 bases separated the two germline ends. Germline V gene lookup returns CDR1 SGHRS and CDR2 YFSETQ. CDR3 size: 16 residues. CDR3 DNA sequence: TGCGCCAGCAGCTTGGAGGGGGGGCGGACGAAAGAGACCCAGTACTTC. Translation gives CASSLEGGRTKETQYF. The full variable domain, completed using reference TRBV5-1 and TRBJ2-5, is KAGVTQTPRYLIKTRGQQVTLSCSPISGHRSVSWYQQTPGQGLQFLFEYFSETQRNKGNFPGRFSGRQFSNSRSEMNVSTLELGDSALYLCASSLEGGRTKETQYFGPGTRLLVL.

By proportion, this clonotype is medium-sized (0.01 to 0.1%). The chain joins TRBV7-3 to TRBJ1-1; TRBD1 agrees at 7 bases. The CDR3 extends over 14 amino acids. V lost 5 bases to trimming and J lost 3 bases; unmatched junction nucleotides: 6. The V gene's germline CDR1 is SGHTA and CDR2 FQGTGA. DNA of the CDR3: TGTGCCAGCAGCAGAGACCAGGGGGACACTGAAGCTTTCTTT. It codes for CASSRDQGDTEAFF.

This clonotype turned up a few times. The V call is TRBV19, the J call TRBJ1-1, with TRBD1 matching 9 bases. Germline-derived CDR1 and CDR2 are LNHDA and SQIVND (reference sequence). The CDR3 covers 16 residues. V lost 5 bases, J lost 4 bases, and 11 bases stayed unmatched. The CDR3 region has the DNA TGTGCCAGTAGTTCCCGGGACAGGGCAAAGGGCACTGAAGCTTTCTTT. Translated, it gives CASSSRDRAKGTEAFF.